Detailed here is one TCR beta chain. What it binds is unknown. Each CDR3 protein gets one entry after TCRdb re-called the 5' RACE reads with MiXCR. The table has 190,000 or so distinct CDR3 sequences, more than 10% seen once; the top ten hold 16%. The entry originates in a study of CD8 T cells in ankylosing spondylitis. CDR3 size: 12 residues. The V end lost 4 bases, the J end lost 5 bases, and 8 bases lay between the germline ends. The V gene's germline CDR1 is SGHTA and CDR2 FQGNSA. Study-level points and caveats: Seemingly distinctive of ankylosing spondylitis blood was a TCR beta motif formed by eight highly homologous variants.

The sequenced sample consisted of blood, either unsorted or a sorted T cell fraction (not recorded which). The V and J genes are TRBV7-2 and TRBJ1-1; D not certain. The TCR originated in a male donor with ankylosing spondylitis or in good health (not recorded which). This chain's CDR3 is CASSWGITEAFF. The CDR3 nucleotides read TGTGCCAGCAGCTGGGGTATAACTGAAGCTTTCTTT. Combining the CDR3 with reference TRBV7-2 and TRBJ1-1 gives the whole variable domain GAGVSQSPSNKVTEKGKDVELRCDPISGHTALYWYRQSLGQGLEFLIYFQGNSAPDKSGLPSDRFSAERTGGSVSTLTIQRTQQEDSAVYLCASSWGITEAFFGQGTRLTVV.